A selection of T cell receptor beta chains follows, all from one sample in a study of blood T cells in healthy people across ages. TCRdb itself ran the 5' RACE reads through MiXCR, one entry per CDR3 protein. The sample lists about 1.4 million distinct CDR3 sequences, approximately 60% occurring once. The sample taken for sequencing was blood. Every receptor here comes from a man younger than 35 in good health. Both conserved end residues are part of each CDR3. Each record gives: D gene, V gene, J gene, clone size, CDR3 protein, CDR3 DNA. The D gene is left open where the match is weak. For some rows the clone size is stated as once, few or many, or as a class when expanded; others skip it.

D gene: TRBD2
V gene: TRBV11-2
J gene: TRBJ2-1
clone size: -
CDR3 protein: CASSVAGGNEQFF
CDR3 DNA: TGTGCCAGCAGCGTGGCGGGAGGGAATGAGCAGTTCTTC

D gene: -
V gene: TRBV20-1
J gene: TRBJ2-7
clone size: once
CDR3 protein: CSARVAGVTYEQYF
CDR3 DNA: TGCAGTGCTAGGGTTGCGGGCGTAACCTACGAGCAGTACTTC

D gene: -
V gene: TRBV5-1
J gene: TRBJ2-1
clone size: -
CDR3 protein: CASSLEVGLDEQFF
CDR3 DNA: TGCGCCAGCAGCTTGGAAGTTGGATTGGATGAGCAGTTCTTC

D gene: -
V gene: TRBV25-1
J gene: TRBJ2-5
clone size: few
CDR3 protein: CASSLPGDQETQYF
CDR3 DNA: TGTGCCAGCAGTTTACCGGGAGACCAAGAGACCCAGTACTTC

D gene: -
V gene: TRBV10-3
J gene: TRBJ1-1
clone size: few
CDR3 protein: CALAFGTEAFF
CDR3 DNA: TGTGCCCTCGCGTTTGGTACTGAAGCTTTCTTT

D gene: -
V gene: TRBV18
J gene: TRBJ2-7
clone size: -
CDR3 protein: CASSPEGQTFYEQYF
CDR3 DNA: TGTGCCAGCTCACCGGAGGGACAGACTTTCTACGAGCAGTACTTC

D gene: TRBD2
V gene: TRBV20-1
J gene: TRBJ2-5
clone size: -
CDR3 protein: CSARRLAGEETQYF
CDR3 DNA: TGCAGTGCTAGAAGACTAGCGGGAGAAGAGACCCAGTACTTC

D gene: TRBD2
V gene: TRBV20-1
J gene: TRBJ2-1
clone size: few
CDR3 protein: CSARAAGEYLNEQFF
CDR3 DNA: TGCAGTGCTCGCGCTGCGGGAGAGTATTTGAATGAGCAGTTCTTC

D gene: -
V gene: TRBV7-2
J gene: TRBJ1-2
clone size: -
CDR3 protein: CASSFSIPRGREYGYTF
CDR3 DNA: TGTGCCAGCAGCTTTAGTATACCGAGGGGTCGAGAGTATGGCTACACCTTC

D gene: -
V gene: TRBV11-3
J gene: TRBJ1-5
clone size: -
CDR3 protein: CASSLEGGRQPQHF
CDR3 DNA: TGTGCCAGCAGCTTAGAAGGGGGACGACAGCCCCAGCATTTT

D gene: -
V gene: TRBV24-1
J gene: TRBJ1-1
clone size: -
CDR3 protein: CATSAAGDTEAFF
CDR3 DNA: TGTGCCACCAGTGCGGCCGGAGACACTGAAGCTTTCTTT

D gene: -
V gene: TRBV20-1
J gene: TRBJ2-3
clone size: -
CDR3 protein: CSARDHGAPTDTQYF
CDR3 DNA: TGCAGTGCTAGAGATCACGGGGCTCCCACAGATACGCAGTATTTT

D gene: -
V gene: TRBV29-1
J gene: TRBJ2-1
clone size: few
CDR3 protein: CSVDRANEQFF
CDR3 DNA: TGCAGCGTTGACAGGGCGAATGAGCAGTTCTTC

D gene: -
V gene: TRBV2
J gene: TRBJ2-1
clone size: -
CDR3 protein: CASMERTKSSYNEQFF
CDR3 DNA: TGTGCCAGCATGGAGCGGACCAAGAGCTCCTACAATGAGCAGTTCTTC

D gene: -
V gene: TRBV2
J gene: TRBJ2-2
clone size: -
CDR3 protein: CASSERGGGNTGELFF
CDR3 DNA: TGTGCCAGCAGTGAAAGGGGAGGCGGAAACACCGGGGAGCTGTTTTTT

D gene: -
V gene: TRBV15
J gene: TRBJ1-2
clone size: -
CDR3 protein: CATSRDRGPGYTF
CDR3 DNA: TGTGCCACCAGCAGAGATCGGGGTCCCGGCTACACCTTC

D gene: TRBD1
V gene: TRBV29-1
J gene: TRBJ1-5
clone size: -
CDR3 protein: CSVRQGKQPQHF
CDR3 DNA: TGCAGCGTCCGACAGGGCAAGCAGCCCCAGCATTTT

D gene: -
V gene: TRBV29-1
J gene: TRBJ2-7
clone size: few
CDR3 protein: CSVLRTTLSYEQYF
CDR3 DNA: TGCAGCGTTTTGAGGACCACCCTCTCCTACGAGCAGTACTTC